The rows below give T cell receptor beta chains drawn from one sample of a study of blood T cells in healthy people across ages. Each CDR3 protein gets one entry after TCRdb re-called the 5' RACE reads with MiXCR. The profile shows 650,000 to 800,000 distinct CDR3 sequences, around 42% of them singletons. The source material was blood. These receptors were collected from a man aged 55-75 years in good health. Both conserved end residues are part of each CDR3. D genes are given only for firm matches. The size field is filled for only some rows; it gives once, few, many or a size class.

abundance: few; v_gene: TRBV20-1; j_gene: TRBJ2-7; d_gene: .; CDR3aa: CSAVLAGKYEQYF; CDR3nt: TGCAGTGCCGTTCTAGCAGGGAAGTACGAGCAGTACTTC
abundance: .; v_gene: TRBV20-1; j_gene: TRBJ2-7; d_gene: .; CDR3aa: CSARWGGPPSSYEQYF; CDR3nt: TGCAGTGCTAGATGGGGGGGCCCCCCTAGCTCCTACGAGCAGTACTTC
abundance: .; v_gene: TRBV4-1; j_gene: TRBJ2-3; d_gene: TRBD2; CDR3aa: CASSQAGGVTDTQYF; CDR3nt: TGCGCCAGCAGCCAAGCCGGGGGGGTTACAGATACGCAGTATTTT
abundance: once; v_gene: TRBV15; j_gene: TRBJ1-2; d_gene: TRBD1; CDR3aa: CATSRGQGPQDYGYTF; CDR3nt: TGTGCCACCAGCAGAGGACAGGGACCGCAGGACTATGGCTACACCTTC
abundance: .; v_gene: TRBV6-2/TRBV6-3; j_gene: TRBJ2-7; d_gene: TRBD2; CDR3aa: CASSYTAGGSYEQYF; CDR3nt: TGTGCCAGCAGTTACACAGCGGGGGGGTCCTACGAGCAGTACTTC
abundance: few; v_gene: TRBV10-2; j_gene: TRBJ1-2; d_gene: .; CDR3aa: CASSEKGSFSGYTF; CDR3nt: TGCGCCAGCAGTGAGAAGGGGAGCTTTAGTGGCTACACCTTC
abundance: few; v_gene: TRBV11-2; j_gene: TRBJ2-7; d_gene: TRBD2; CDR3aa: CASSVGGGVEQYF; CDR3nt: TGTGCCAGCAGCGTAGGCGGGGGGGTCGAGCAGTACTTC
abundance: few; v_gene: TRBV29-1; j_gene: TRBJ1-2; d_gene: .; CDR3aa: CSVVAGLNGYTF; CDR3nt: TGCAGCGTTGTGGCAGGGCTGAATGGCTACACCTTC
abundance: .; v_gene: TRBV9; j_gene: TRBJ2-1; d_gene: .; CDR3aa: CASSVLGGDNEQFF; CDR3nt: TGTGCCAGCAGCGTACTTGGTGGGGACAATGAGCAGTTCTTC
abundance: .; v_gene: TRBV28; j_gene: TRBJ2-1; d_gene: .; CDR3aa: CGSSEGYNEQFF; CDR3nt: TGTGGAAGCAGCGAAGGATACAATGAGCAGTTCTTC
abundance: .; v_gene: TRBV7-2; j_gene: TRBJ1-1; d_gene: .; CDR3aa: CTSSLKPNTEAFF; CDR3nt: TGTACCAGCAGCTTAAAGCCGAACACTGAAGCTTTCTTT
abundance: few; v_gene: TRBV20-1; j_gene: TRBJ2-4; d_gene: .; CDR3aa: CSARNPGGNIQYF; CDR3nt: TGCAGTGCTAGAAACCCAGGAGGAAACATTCAGTACTTC
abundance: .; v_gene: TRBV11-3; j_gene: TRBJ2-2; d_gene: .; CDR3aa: CASSLSGTNTGELFF; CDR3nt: TGTGCCAGCAGCTTAAGTGGGACTAACACCGGGGAGCTGTTTTTT
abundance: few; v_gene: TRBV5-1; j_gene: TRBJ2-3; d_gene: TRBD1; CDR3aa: CASSRGQNGVEATDTQYF; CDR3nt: TGCGCCAGCAGCAGGGGGCAGAACGGAGTTGAGGCCACAGATACGCAGTATTTT
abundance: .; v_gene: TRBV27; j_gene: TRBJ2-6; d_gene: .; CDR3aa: CASGGRGANVLTF; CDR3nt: TGTGCCAGCGGGGGGCGTGGGGCCAACGTCCTGACTTTC
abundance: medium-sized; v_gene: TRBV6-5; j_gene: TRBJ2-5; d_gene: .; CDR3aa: CASSSGYDLQGQETQYF; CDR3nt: TGTGCCAGCAGTTCCGGTTACGATCTACAGGGTCAAGAGACCCAGTACTTC
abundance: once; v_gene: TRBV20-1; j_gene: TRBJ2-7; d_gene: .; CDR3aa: CSASSGGEQYF; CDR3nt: TGCAGTGCTAGTAGTGGCGGCGAGCAGTACTTC
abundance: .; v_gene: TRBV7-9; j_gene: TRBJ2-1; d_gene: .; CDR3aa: CASSLAGIHEQFF; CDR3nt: TGTGCCAGCAGCTTAGCCGGGATTCATGAGCAGTTCTTC
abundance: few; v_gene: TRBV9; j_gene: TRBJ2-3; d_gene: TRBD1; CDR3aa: CASSVGTGGAVDTQYF; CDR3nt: TGTGCCAGCAGCGTCGGGACAGGGGGCGCCGTGGATACGCAGTATTTT
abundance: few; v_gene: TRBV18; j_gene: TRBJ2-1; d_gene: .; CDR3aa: CASSLLGGDEQFF; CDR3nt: TGTGCCAGCTCACTTCTTGGGGGCGATGAGCAGTTCTTC
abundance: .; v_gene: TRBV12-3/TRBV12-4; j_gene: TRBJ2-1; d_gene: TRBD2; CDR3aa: CASSSGTEYNEQFF; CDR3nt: TGTGCCAGCAGCAGCGGGACTGAGTACAATGAGCAGTTCTTC
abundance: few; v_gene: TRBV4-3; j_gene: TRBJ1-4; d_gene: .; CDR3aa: CASSPRGVNEKLFF; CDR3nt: TGCGCCAGCAGCCCGAGAGGGGTGAATGAAAAACTGTTTTTT
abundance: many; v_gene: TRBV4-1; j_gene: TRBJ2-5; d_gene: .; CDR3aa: CASSQVSDGTQYF; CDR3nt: TGCGCCAGCAGCCAAGTTAGCGACGGGACCCAGTACTTC
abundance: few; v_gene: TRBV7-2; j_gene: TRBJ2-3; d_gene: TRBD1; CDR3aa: CASSGDRRTKLEDTQYF; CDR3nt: TGTGCCAGCAGCGGGGACAGGCGAACCAAGTTGGAGGATACGCAGTATTTT
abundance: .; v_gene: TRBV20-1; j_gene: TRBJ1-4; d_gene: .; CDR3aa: CSASSTARVFPEKLFF; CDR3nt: TGCAGTGCTAGTTCTACCGCCAGGGTTTTTCCTGAAAAACTGTTTTTT
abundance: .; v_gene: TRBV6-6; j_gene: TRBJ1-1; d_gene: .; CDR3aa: CASREGSLAFF; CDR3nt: TGTGCCAGCAGGGAAGGTTCGTTAGCTTTCTTT
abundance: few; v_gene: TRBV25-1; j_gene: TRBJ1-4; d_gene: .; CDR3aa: CASSESGLSNEKLFF; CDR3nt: TGTGCCAGCAGTGAATCGGGACTTTCTAATGAAAAACTGTTTTTT
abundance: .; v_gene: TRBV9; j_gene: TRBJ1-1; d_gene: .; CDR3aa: CASSVYTNTEAFF; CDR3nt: TGTGCCAGCAGCGTCTACACTAACACTGAAGCTTTCTTT
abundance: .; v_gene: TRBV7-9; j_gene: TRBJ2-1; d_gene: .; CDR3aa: CASSPSAGGVNNEQFF; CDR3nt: TGTGCCAGCAGCCCCTCCGCCGGGGGAGTGAACAATGAGCAGTTCTTC
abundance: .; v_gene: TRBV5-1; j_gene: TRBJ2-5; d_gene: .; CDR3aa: CASSTDLKETQYF; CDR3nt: TGCGCCAGCAGCACGGACTTGAAAGAGACCCAGTACTTC
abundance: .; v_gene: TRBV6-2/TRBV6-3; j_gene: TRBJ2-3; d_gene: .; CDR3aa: CASSSDVRGEDTDTQYF; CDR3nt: TGTGCCAGCAGCTCCGACGTACGGGGCGAGGATACAGATACGCAGTATTTT
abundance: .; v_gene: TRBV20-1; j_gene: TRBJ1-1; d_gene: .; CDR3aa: CSAPSGSEAFF; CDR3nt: TGCAGTGCGCCGTCGGGCTCTGAAGCTTTCTTT
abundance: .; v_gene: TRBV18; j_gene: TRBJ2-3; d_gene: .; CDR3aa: CASSPWSRTGTDTQYF; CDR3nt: TGTGCCAGCTCACCTTGGAGTCGAACTGGCACAGATACGCAGTATTTT
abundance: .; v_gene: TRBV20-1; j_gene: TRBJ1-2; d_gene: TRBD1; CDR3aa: CSASDRATNYGYTF; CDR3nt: TGCAGTGCTAGCGACAGGGCGACTAACTATGGCTACACCTTC
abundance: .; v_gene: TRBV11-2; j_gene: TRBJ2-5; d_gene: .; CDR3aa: CASSTLGNPQETQYF; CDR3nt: TGTGCCAGCAGCACCCTCGGGAACCCCCAAGAGACCCAGTACTTC
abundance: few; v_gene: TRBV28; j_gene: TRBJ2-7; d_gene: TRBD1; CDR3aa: CASSLVFRDRAGEQYF; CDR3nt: TGTGCCAGCAGTTTAGTCTTCAGGGACAGGGCAGGCGAGCAGTACTTC
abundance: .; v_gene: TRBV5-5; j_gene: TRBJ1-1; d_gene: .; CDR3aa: CASSLEGDMNTEAFF; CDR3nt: TGTGCCAGCAGCTTGGAGGGGGACATGAACACTGAAGCTTTCTTT
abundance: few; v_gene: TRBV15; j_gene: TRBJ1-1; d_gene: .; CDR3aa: CATSHRANTEAFF; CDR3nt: TGTGCCACCAGCCACAGGGCGAACACTGAAGCTTTCTTT
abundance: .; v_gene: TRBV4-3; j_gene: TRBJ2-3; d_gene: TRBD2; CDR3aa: CASSQAPWGLAGGVSTDTQYF; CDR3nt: TGCGCCAGCAGCCAAGCTCCCTGGGGACTAGCGGGGGGCGTAAGCACAGATACGCAGTATTTT
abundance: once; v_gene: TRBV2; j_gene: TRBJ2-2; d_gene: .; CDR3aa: CVSRKQGGSSGELFF; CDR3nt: TGTGTCAGCAGGAAACAGGGGGGGTCGTCCGGGGAGCTGTTTTTT
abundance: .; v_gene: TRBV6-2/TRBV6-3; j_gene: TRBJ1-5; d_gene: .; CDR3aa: CASSYTGNSNQPQHF; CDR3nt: TGTGCCAGCAGTTATACCGGGAATAGCAATCAGCCCCAGCATTTT
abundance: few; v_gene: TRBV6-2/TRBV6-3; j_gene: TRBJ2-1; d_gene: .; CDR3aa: CASRDQFALYNEQFF; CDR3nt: TGTGCCAGCAGAGACCAGTTCGCCCTCTACAATGAGCAGTTCTTC
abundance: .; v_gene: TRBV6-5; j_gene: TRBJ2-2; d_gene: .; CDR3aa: CAAREARANTGELFF; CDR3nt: TGTGCCGCCCGTGAGGCGCGAGCGAACACCGGGGAGCTGTTTTTT
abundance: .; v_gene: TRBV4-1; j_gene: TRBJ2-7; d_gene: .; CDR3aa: CASSQDVTRGEQYF; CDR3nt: TGCGCCAGCAGCCAAGATGTCACCCGAGGAGAGCAGTACTTC
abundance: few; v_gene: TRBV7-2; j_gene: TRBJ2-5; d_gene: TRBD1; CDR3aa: CASSSRTGYQETQYF; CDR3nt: TGTGCCAGCAGCTCAAGGACAGGCTACCAAGAGACCCAGTACTTC
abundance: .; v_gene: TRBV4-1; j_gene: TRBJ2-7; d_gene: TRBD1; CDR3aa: CASSQDHTGTGAYEQYF; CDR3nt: TGCGCCAGCAGCCAAGATCATACCGGGACAGGGGCTTACGAGCAGTACTTC
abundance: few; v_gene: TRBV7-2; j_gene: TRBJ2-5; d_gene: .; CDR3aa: CASSYTAGAVETQYF; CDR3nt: TGTGCCAGCAGCTATACAGCAGGGGCGGTAGAGACCCAGTACTTC
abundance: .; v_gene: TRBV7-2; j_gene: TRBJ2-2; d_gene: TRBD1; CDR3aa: CASSSGVDRVTGELFF; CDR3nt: TGTGCCAGCAGCTCAGGGGTAGACAGGGTTACCGGGGAGCTGTTTTTT
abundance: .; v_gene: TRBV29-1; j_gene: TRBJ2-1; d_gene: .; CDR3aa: CSVVEAPGLEQFF; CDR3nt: TGCAGCGTTGTTGAGGCCCCGGGGTTGGAGCAGTTCTTC
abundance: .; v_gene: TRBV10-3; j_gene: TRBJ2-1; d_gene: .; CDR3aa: CAISEATLRADEQFF; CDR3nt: TGTGCCATCAGTGAGGCGACCCTCCGGGCGGATGAGCAGTTCTTC
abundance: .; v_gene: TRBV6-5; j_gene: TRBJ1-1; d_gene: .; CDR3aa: CASRALFGEAFF; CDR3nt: TGTGCCAGCAGGGCGTTGTTTGGTGAAGCTTTCTTT
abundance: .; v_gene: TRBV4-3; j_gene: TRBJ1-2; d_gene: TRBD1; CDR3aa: CASSPWRGQDGYTF; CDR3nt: TGCGCCAGCAGCCCATGGAGGGGGCAGGATGGCTACACCTTC
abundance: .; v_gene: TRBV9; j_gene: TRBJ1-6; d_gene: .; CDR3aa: CASSVVEEAPLHF; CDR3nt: TGTGCCAGCAGCGTAGTTGAGGAGGCACCCCTCCACTTT